Below are 20 T cell receptor beta chains sequenced from a single sample in a study of blood T cell repertoires in COVID-19. Using immunoSEQ multiplex PCR, the repertoire was profiled, and TCRdb retains in-frame clones only, with some absent. The sample includes 150,000 to 200,000 clones, 88% seen only once; the top ten take under 2.5%. The sequenced material came from peripheral blood. The receptor source for this set is a man aged 65 to 79 with active or convalescent COVID-19.

The chain links TRBV29-1 to TRBJ2-2; 7 bases align to TRBD1. Germline assignment: CDR1 SQVTM and CDR2 ANQGSEA. The CDR3 runs 13 residues. V lost 7 bases and J lost 4; bases outside the gene matches: 6. The CDR3: CSAKNRGTGELFF. As DNA, the CDR3 is TGCAGCGCGAAAAACAGGGGCACCGGGGAGCTGTTTTTT.

This chain connects TRBV18 to TRBJ2-3; 10 nucleotides agree with TRBD2. Germline V CDR1 and CDR2: KGHSH, LQKENI. J lost 6 bases, V lost 0 bases, and 12 bases had no gene match. The CDR3 consists of 18 residues. The CDR3 DNA sequence: TGTGCCAGCTCACCACCGTTAGCGGGGGGCCCACCCGCCGATACGCAGTATTTT. Translation: CASSPPLAGGPPADTQYF.

V and J are TRBV27 and TRBJ1-5; D gene unclear. V lost 2 bases to trimming and J lost 5 bases, with 13 bases between them. The CDR3 has 15 amino acids. Germline V gene lookup returns CDR1 MNHEY and CDR2 SMNVEV (reference sequence). The CDR3 loop reads CASSLAWSRDQPQHF. As DNA, the CDR3 is TGTGCCAGCAGTTTAGCGTGGTCGAGGGATCAGCCCCAGCATTTT.

This clone was observed a few times. The chain is built from TRBV5-1 and TRBJ1-6; D is perhaps TRBD1 (6 bases). Germline CDR1 is SGHRS and CDR2 is YFSETQ. Trimming removed 4 bases from V and 7 bases from J, with 15 bases in between. This CDR3 spans 15 amino acids. CDR3 region: CASSGGAGQNSPLHF. In DNA form, the CDR3 reads TGCGCCAGCAGCGGGGGGGCAGGGCAGAATTCACCCCTCCACTTT.

The chain has TRBV12-3 or TRBV12-4 and TRBJ1-2; D unclear. The CDR3 sequence is 12 residues long. V lost 6 bases, J lost 6 bases, and 11 bases lay in between. CDR3 in amino acids: CASSPGVHGYTF. The DNA for the CDR3 is TGTGCCAGCAGCCCGGGAGTCCATGGCTACACCTTC.

V usage is TRBV5-4 and J usage is TRBJ2-3; 11 bases are shared with TRBD2. Germline loops: CDR1 SGHNT, CDR2 YYREEE (reference sequence). The CDR3 consists of 16 residues. After removal of 4 bases from V and 4 bases from J, the junction contained 8 bases not matched to a gene. As DNA, the CDR3 is TGTGCCAGCAGCCAACAACTAGCGGGAGTGTCAGATACGCAGTATTTT. Amino acids: CASSQQLAGVSDTQYF.

The genes are TRBV19 and TRBJ1-5, with TRBD1 matching 9 bases. This CDR3 has 15 residues. J lost 1 base, V lost 6 bases, and 4 bases had no gene match. Germline V gene sequence: CDR1 LNHDA, CDR2 SQIVND (reference sequence). The CDR3 DNA is TGTGCCAGTAGAACAGGGGGCGCGAGCAATCAGCCCCAGCATTTT. Translating gives CASRTGGASNQPQHF. Full variable domain (missing parts from reference TRBV19 and TRBJ1-5): DGGITQSPKYLFRKEGQNVTLSCEQNLNHDAMYWYRQDPGQGLRLIYYSQIVNDFQKGDIAEGYSVSREKKESFPLTVTSAQKNPTAFYLCASRTGGASNQPQHFGDGTRLSIL.

The chain links TRBV2 to TRBJ1-2, with D possibly matching TRBD1 (6 bases). Germline CDR1 and CDR2: SNHLY and FYNNEI. This CDR3 has 13 residues. Trimming left V 2 bases short and J 8 bases short, with 12 bases between. The CDR3 region has the DNA TGTGCCAGCAGTGAATCACAGGGCGGCGGCTACACCTTC. Protein: CASSESQGGGYTF.

The rearrangement uses TRBV3-1 (or the pseudogene TRBV3-2) and TRBJ1-2, with TRBD1 identical over 10 bases. The CDR3 covers 16 residues. Losses at the gene ends were 1 base for V and 6 bases for J; bases not matched to a gene: 8. Germline values: CDR1 LGHDT, CDR2 YNNKEL (reference sequence). DNA of the CDR3: TGTGCCAGCAGCCAAGTTCTTCGGGACAGGGGTCATGGCTACACCTTC. Translating it yields CASSQVLRDRGHGYTF.

In this sample, this clone turned up once. J is TRBJ2-7 and V is TRBV20-1; D may be TRBD2 (6 bases). V was trimmed by 3 bases and J by 5 bases, leaving 17 bases between them. The CDR3 has 14 residues. The germline CDR1 and CDR2 sequences are DFQATT and SNEGSKA (reference sequence). CDR3 residues: CSASRGLGFDEQYF. CDR3 coding DNA: TGCAGTGCTAGTCGGGGGTTAGGGTTCGACGAGCAGTACTTC.

The V and J genes are TRBV3-1 (or the pseudogene TRBV3-2) and TRBJ2-5; 9 bases match TRBD2. The CDR3 is made up of 16 amino acids. The germline V gene encodes CDR1 LGHDT and CDR2 YNNKEL (reference sequence). Losses at the gene ends were 4 bases for V and 5 bases for J; bases not matched to a gene: 11. CDR3 sequence: CASSPTSAGGGETQYF. The DNA for the CDR3 is TGTGCCAGCAGCCCGACCTCAGCGGGGGGCGGGGAGACCCAGTACTTC.

This clone occurred once. In nucleotides, the CDR3 is TGTGCCAGCAGTTTAGGAGGCCAGGGGGCTGGTGAGCAGTTCTTC. This codes for CASSLGGQGAGEQFF. This rearrangement joins TRBV28 to TRBJ2-1, with 8 positions matching TRBD1. Germline CDR1 MDHEN, CDR2 SYDVKM. V dropped 2 bases and J dropped 9; count of bases not matched to a gene: 9. The CDR3 contains 15 residues. The whole variable domain, remainder taken from reference TRBV28 and TRBJ2-1, is DVKVTQSSRYLVKRTGEKVFLECVQDMDHENMFWYRQDPGLGLRLIYFSYDVKMKEKGDIPEGYSVSREKKERFSLILESASTNQTSMYLCASSLGGQGAGEQFFGPGTRLTVL.

This clone was observed once. The gene calls are TRBV7-9 and TRBJ1-6; D is possibly TRBD1 (5 bases). CDR1 and CDR2 (germline): SEHNR, FQNEAQ (reference sequence). This CDR3 is built from 17 residues. V was shortened by 2 bases and J by 6 bases, with 17 bases between the two germline ends. CDR3 loop: CASSLWPGRDGNSPLHF. CDR3 DNA sequence: TGTGCCAGCAGCTTATGGCCAGGGCGGGATGGTAATTCACCCCTCCACTTT. Full variable domain (remainder filled in from reference TRBV7-9 and TRBJ1-6): DTGVSQNPRHKITKRGQNVTFRCDPISEHNRLYWYRQTLGQGPEFLTYFQNEAQLEKSRLLSDRFSAERPKGSFSTLEIQRTEQGDSAMYLCASSLWPGRDGNSPLHFGNGTRLTVT.

This clone was observed a few times. J is TRBJ2-5 and V is TRBV5-1, with D tentatively TRBD2 (6 bases). Trimming removed 5 bases at V and 1 base at J, with 15 bases between. Looked up from germline, CDR1 is SGHRS and CDR2 is YFSETQ. CDR3 length: 15 residues. The CDR3 sequence: CASSSTGEAQETQYF. The DNA of the CDR3 is TGCGCCAGCAGTTCGACGGGGGAAGCCCAAGAGACCCAGTACTTC.

The V gene is TRBV11-2, the J gene TRBJ2-2, with D maybe TRBD1 (6 bases). V was shortened by 5 bases and J by 5 bases, with 24 bases between the two germline ends. The germline V gene encodes CDR1 SGHAT and CDR2 FQNNGV. The CDR3 consists of 18 residues. CDR3 in amino acids: CASSVVATGIGRTGELFF. DNA for the CDR3: TGTGCCAGCAGCGTAGTCGCAACAGGGATAGGAAGGACCGGGGAGCTGTTTTTT. Based on the CDR3 plus reference TRBV11-2 and TRBJ2-2, the full variable domain is EAGVAQSPRYKIIEKRQSVAFWCNPISGHATLYWYQQILGQGPKLLIQFQNNGVVDDSQLPKDRFSAERLKGVDSTLKIQPAKLEDSAVYLCASSVVATGIGRTGELFFGEGSRLTVL.

The chain couples TRBV6-6 to TRBJ1-1; 7 nucleotides line up with TRBD1. The CDR3 spans 15 residues. The V gene end was trimmed by 2 bases and the J gene end by 5 bases; junction bases not matched to a gene: 8. CDR1 and CDR2 from the germline V gene are MNHNY and SVGAGI (reference sequence). Here the CDR3 DNA reads TGTGCCAGCAGTTACACTTCTGCAGGGGGTACTGAAGCTTTCTTT. Amino acid sequence: CASSYTSAGGTEAFF.

The CDR3 DNA is TGTGCCAGCAGTACCCGGACAGGGTTTGGTGAAAAACTGTTTTTT. Translating it yields CASSTRTGFGEKLFF. V is TRBV28 and J is TRBJ1-4, with 8 bases identical to TRBD1. The CDR3 is 15 amino acids. V dropped 5 bases and J dropped 7; count of bases not matched to a gene: 9. Germline values: CDR1 MDHEN, CDR2 SYDVKM.

The chain links TRBV28 to TRBJ2-3, with D perhaps TRBD1 (5 bases). From germline, CDR1 is MDHEN and CDR2 SYDVKM. V lost 6 bases and J 9 bases, leaving 19 bases between the germline ends. The length of the CDR3 is 14 residues. Written as DNA, the CDR3 is TGTGCCAGCAGCCTCACACAAATAAGGGGCACGCAGTATTTT. It encodes CASSLTQIRGTQYF.

The chain is built from TRBV6-5 and TRBJ1-5; 7 nucleotides align to TRBD1. Losses at the gene ends were 6 bases for V and 1 base for J; bases not matched to a gene: 3. Germline CDR1 and CDR2: MNHEY and SVGAGI. The CDR3 totals 14 residues. The CDR3 sequence is CASRPQGSNQPQHF. CDR3 in DNA: TGTGCCAGCAGGCCACAGGGGAGCAATCAGCCCCAGCATTTT.

The chain links TRBV10-3 to TRBJ2-2; tentative D call: TRBD2 (7 bases). Trimming cost V 3 bases and J 4 bases, with 12 bases left between them. Germline CDR1 reads ENHRY; CDR2 reads SYGVKD. The CDR3 runs 15 residues. CDR3 DNA sequence: TGTGCCATCAGTGACGGGCGGGGGCGCACCGGGGAGCTGTTTTTT. The encoded protein is CAISDGRGRTGELFF.